This TCR beta chain was identified in a study of type 1 and type 2 diabetes patients. Germline CDR1 is MNHNY and CDR2 is SVGAGI (reference sequence). Trimming pared 0 bases from V and 5 bases from J, leaving 10 bases between. The CDR3 contains 14 residues. Genomic DNA was the PCR template. A primer set of 30 forward and 13 reverse primers amplified the CDR3. One entry per CDR3 protein, called by TCRdb with MiXCR from the multiplex PCR reads. This table holds 280,000 or so distinct CDR3 sequences, around 50% found once. Input material: peripheral blood mononuclear cells (PBMCs). The rearrangement joins TRBV6-6 to TRBJ2-5; a weak D match, TRBD2 (6 bases). This TCR was sampled from a man aged 18 to 30 with type 2 diabetes. CDR3 nucleotides: TGTGCCAGCAGTTACTCGGAGGGGACGGAGACCCAGTACTTC. It codes for CASSYSEGTETQYF.